A single sample gave rise to the 27 T cell receptor beta chains below, sequenced in a study of PD-L1 blockade in urothelial cancer. Sequenced by immunoSEQ multiplex PCR; TCRdb stores in-frame clones only, minus some. The sample carries 100,000 to 150,000 clones, 86% recorded once. Time point in this sample: peripheral blood 6 weeks after treatment start. Sample: PBMCs, taken around atezolizumab (anti-PD-L1) treatment. Every receptor here comes from a man aged 50-60 years with urothelial cancer.

The table lists this clone with a count of one. The chain is built from TRBV7-2 and TRBJ2-7; 13 positions agree with TRBD2. Germline trimming cut 4 bases from V and 4 bases from J; bases unmatched to any gene: 4. The germline V gene encodes CDR1 SGHTA and CDR2 FQGNSA. CDR3 length equals 15 residues. CDR3 amino acids: CASSSGLAGIYEQYF. The DNA for the CDR3 is TGTGCCAGCAGCTCGGGACTAGCGGGAATATACGAGCAGTACTTC.

This chain joins TRBV29-1 and TRBJ2-2; D is perhaps TRBD1 (5 bases). The germline V gene encodes CDR1 SQVTM and CDR2 ANQGSEA. CDR3 size: 13 residues. Trimming stripped 3 bases from V and 5 bases from J, with 10 bases between. In DNA form, the CDR3 reads TGCAGCGTTGAGGTCCAGGGTACCGGGGAGCTGTTTTTT. This gives the protein CSVEVQGTGELFF.

The genes are TRBV13 and TRBJ2-6; the D gene is possibly TRBD2 (5 bases). V dropped 5 bases and J dropped 1 base, with 6 bases sitting between them. The CDR3 covers 14 residues. Germline CDR1 and CDR2: PRHDT and FYEKMQ (reference sequence). The CDR3 spells CASSRTSGANVLTF. In DNA, the CDR3 is TGTGCCAGCAGCCGGACTTCTGGGGCCAACGTCCTGACTTTC.

The rearrangement joins TRBV2 to TRBJ2-5; D is possibly TRBD1 (5 bases). This CDR3 region has 13 residues. CDR1 and CDR2 from the germline V gene are SNHLY and FYNNEI. V dropped 5 bases and J dropped 3 bases, with 10 bases sitting between them. The CDR3 loop reads CASSYLREETQYF. CDR3 in DNA: TGTGCCAGCAGTTATCTCAGGGAAGAGACCCAGTACTTC. The whole variable domain, remainder taken from reference TRBV2 and TRBJ2-5, is EPEVTQTPSHQVTQMGQEVILRCVPISNHLYFYWYRQILGQKVEFLVSFYNNEISEKSEIFDDQFSVERPDGSNFTLKIRSTKLEDSAMYFCASSYLREETQYFGPGTRLLVL.

The chain employs TRBV10-3 and TRBJ2-1, with 8 bases matching TRBD2. CDR3 size: 15 residues. V was clipped by 2 bases and J by 3 bases; unmatched bases: 3. Germline CDR1 ENHRY, CDR2 SYGVKD. The CDR3 sequence is CAISELSGIYNEQFF. DNA of the CDR3: TGTGCCATCAGTGAGCTTAGCGGGATCTACAATGAGCAGTTCTTC.

The rearrangement joins TRBV19 to TRBJ2-4, with D possibly being TRBD2 (6 bases). The V gene's germline CDR1 is LNHDA and CDR2 SQIVND (reference sequence). The CDR3 runs 14 residues. V lost 8 bases and J 2 bases, leaving 13 bases between the germline ends. The CDR3 loop reads CASSTDYTKNIQYF. The CDR3 DNA reads as TGTGCCAGTTCCACGGACTACACCAAAAACATTCAGTACTTC.

J is TRBJ2-1 and V is TRBV2, with TRBD2 matching 13 bases. CDR1 SNHLY and CDR2 FYNNEI come from the germline V gene. The CDR3 runs to 14 residues. After removal of 9 bases from V and 7 bases from J, the junction contained 6 bases not matched to a gene. The CDR3 DNA follows: TGTGCCAGTCGGACTAGCGGGAGATTGAATGAGCAGTTCTTC. As protein: CASRTSGRLNEQFF.

The table lists this clone with a count of one. This chain links TRBV25-1 with TRBJ2-7; no firm D call. Germline CDR1 reads MGHDK; CDR2 reads SYGVNS. The V end lost 6 bases, the J end lost 2 bases, and 8 bases lay between the germline ends. CDR3 length equals 12 residues. CDR3 sequence reads: CASSPTAYEQYF. The CDR3 nucleotides are TGTGCCAGCAGCCCTACCGCCTACGAGCAGTACTTC.

This rearrangement joins TRBV15 to TRBJ2-3, with TRBD1 identical over 10 bases. V lost 0 bases, J lost 1 base, and 4 bases stayed unmatched. Germline V CDR1 and CDR2: LNHNV, YYDKDF (reference sequence). The CDR3 sequence is 17 residues long. CDR3 protein: CATSRDRGQGGTDTQYF. CDR3 DNA sequence: TGTGCCACCAGCAGAGATAGAGGACAGGGGGGCACAGATACGCAGTATTTT. The full variable domain, with the rest looked up from reference TRBV15 and TRBJ2-3, is DAMVIQNPRYQVTQFGKPVTLSCSQTLNHNVMYWYQQKSSQAPKLLFHYYDKDFNNEADTPDNFQSRRPNTSFCFLDIRSPGLGDTAMYLCATSRDRGQGGTDTQYFGPGTRLTVL.

The sample holds a few counts of this clone. The rearrangement uses TRBV5-6 and TRBJ1-1, with D maybe TRBD1 (6 bases). The CDR3 is 15 amino acids. The V end lost 0 bases, the J end lost 5 bases, and 14 bases lay between the germline ends. Germline assignment: CDR1 SGHDT and CDR2 YYEEEE. In nucleotides, the CDR3 is TGTGCCAGCAGCTTGGTGCCTTCAAGGGGGACTGAAGCTTTCTTT. It encodes CASSLVPSRGTEAFF.

This chain connects TRBV10-1 to TRBJ2-7, with 12 nucleotides matching TRBD2. The CDR3 is 16 residues long. The V and J ends lost 5 bases and 6 bases, in that order; junction bases with no gene match: 11. In germline, CDR1 is WNHNN, CDR2 SYGVQD (reference sequence). CDR3 sequence: CASSPSPSGRALEQYF. The DNA for the CDR3 is TGCGCCAGCAGTCCATCTCCTAGCGGGAGGGCTCTCGAGCAGTACTTC.

The genes are TRBV18 and TRBJ2-5, with D possibly being TRBD1 (6 bases). V lost 4 bases, J lost 2 bases, and 8 bases lay in between. The CDR3 length is 13 residues. In germline, CDR1 is KGHSH, CDR2 LQKENI. CDR3 region: CASSRGRQETQYF. The CDR3 DNA follows: TGTGCCAGCTCACGGGGGCGTCAAGAGACCCAGTACTTC.

The chain is built from TRBV14 and TRBJ1-6, with D unclear. The germline V and J ends were trimmed by 0 bases and 7 bases, with 10 bases remaining between them. The CDR3 length is 15 residues. The germline V gene encodes CDR1 SGHDN and CDR2 FVKESK. The chain's CDR3 is CASSQDMTTNSPLHF. The CDR3 DNA reads TGTGCCAGCAGCCAAGATATGACAACGAATTCACCCCTCCACTTT. The whole variable domain, filled in from reference TRBV14 and TRBJ1-6, reads EAGVTQFPSHSVIEKGQTVTLRCDPISGHDNLYWYRRVMGKEIKFLLHFVKESKQDESGMPNNRFLAERTGGTYSTLKVQPAELEDSGVYFCASSQDMTTNSPLHFGNGTRLTVT.

The genes are TRBV9 and TRBJ1-2; TRBD1 might be the D (6 bases). Germline CDR1 reads SGDLS; CDR2 reads YYNGEE. The CDR3 extends over 14 amino acids. Trimming stripped 4 bases from V and 2 bases from J, with 12 bases between. CDR3 DNA sequence: TGTGCCAGCAGCCCGGGGAGGGGGAACTATGGCTACACCTTC. Protein sequence: CASSPGRGNYGYTF.

This sequence joins TRBV10-3 and TRBJ2-3; 10 nucleotides align to TRBD2. The germline V gene encodes CDR1 ENHRY and CDR2 SYGVKD. V dropped 4 bases and J dropped 3; count of bases not matched to a gene: 7. The CDR3 extends over 16 amino acids. CDR3 in amino acids: CAISGLAGGNTDTQYF. CDR3 DNA sequence: TGTGCCATCAGTGGGTTAGCGGGAGGAAATACAGATACGCAGTATTTT.

This clone was found once. V usage is TRBV28 and J usage is TRBJ2-6, with unresolved D. The germline V gene has CDR1 MDHEN and CDR2 SYDVKM. This CDR3 region has 15 residues. Trimming left V 5 bases short and J 0 bases short, with 8 bases between. The CDR3 coding sequence is TGTGCCAGCAGTCTCCCCGGCTCTGGGGCCAACGTCCTGACTTTC. This translates into CASSLPGSGANVLTF.

The chain recombines TRBV9 with TRBJ2-1; 10 bases align to TRBD2. There are 17 residues in the CDR3. V lost 3 bases to trimming and J lost 0 bases; unmatched junction nucleotides: 6. Germline V CDR1 and CDR2: SGDLS, YYNGEE. The CDR3 spells CASSAGLALSSYNEQFF. In DNA, the CDR3 is TGTGCCAGCAGCGCGGGACTAGCGCTAAGCTCCTACAATGAGCAGTTCTTC.

The chain links TRBV21-1 to TRBJ2-3; the DNA was not compared with TRBD2, the D call given in the table. TRBV21-1 is a pseudogene segment. The CDR3 is 9 amino acids. The CDR3 spells CATVPGQYF. DNA for the CDR3: TGTGCCACTGTCCCGGGACAGTATTTT.

The CDR3: CASRGGGYGYTF. The CDR3 region has the DNA TGTGCCAGCAGAGGGGGGGGTTACGGCTACACCTTC. The V and J genes are TRBV28 and TRBJ1-2; perhaps TRBD1 as D (6 bases). The germline CDR1 and CDR2 sequences are MDHEN and SYDVKM. The V end was cut by 6 bases, the J end by 8 bases, with 13 bases between. This CDR3 spans 12 amino acids.

There are a few counts of this clone. In nucleotides, the CDR3 is TGTGCCAGCAGCAGGACAGGGCAGGGAGGCTACACCTTC. As protein: CASSRTGQGGYTF. The rearrangement uses TRBV6-5 and TRBJ1-2, with 8 bases matching TRBD1. The V and J ends lost 6 bases and 8 bases, in that order; junction bases with no gene match: 8. Germline V gene lookup returns CDR1 MNHEY and CDR2 SVGAGI. The CDR3 has 13 residues.

This clone turned up a few times. This rearrangement joins TRBV5-4 to TRBJ2-5; TRBD1 matches 10 bases. Germline loops: CDR1 SGHNT, CDR2 YYREEE (reference sequence). Germline trimming cut 5 bases from V and 1 base from J; bases unmatched to any gene: 5. CDR3 length equals 15 residues. CDR3 in DNA: TGTGCCAGCAGTTACGACAGGGGGCTCCAAGAGACCCAGTACTTC. Translation: CASSYDRGLQETQYF.

This sequence joins TRBV5-1 and TRBJ1-1; 9 nucleotides match TRBD1. The germline CDR1 and CDR2 sequences are SGHRS and YFSETQ. The V and J ends lost 2 bases and 8 bases, in that order; junction bases with no gene match: 7. This CDR3 contains 14 residues. The CDR3 reads CASSLTVGQGEAFF. The CDR3 DNA reads as TGCGCCAGCAGCTTAACCGTCGGACAGGGGGAAGCTTTCTTT.

This sequence joins TRBV4-1 and TRBJ2-1; 11 positions match TRBD2. This CDR3 has 16 residues. CDR1 and CDR2 from the germline V gene are MGHRA and YSYEKL. V lost 2 bases to trimming and J lost 4 bases; unmatched junction nucleotides: 4. CDR3 loop: CASSQSGTSGYNEQFF. The CDR3 DNA reads TGCGCCAGCAGCCAATCCGGGACTAGCGGTTACAATGAGCAGTTCTTC.

This chain uses TRBV5-5 with TRBJ2-3; 13 positions match TRBD2. The V segment lost 3 bases and the J segment 3 bases; nucleotides outside the gene matches: 1. Germline CDR1 reads SGHKS; CDR2 reads YYEKEE (reference sequence). The CDR3 is 15 residues long. CDR3 loop: CASSWTSGRTDTQYF. The CDR3 bases are TGTGCCAGCAGCTGGACTAGCGGGAGAACAGATACGCAGTATTTT.

V is TRBV5-1 and J is TRBJ2-7; 8 bases are a match to TRBD2. The CDR3 loop spans 15 amino acids. The junction had 4 bases not matched to a gene; V was cut back by 0 bases and J by 2 bases. Germline CDR1 reads SGHRS; CDR2 reads YFSETQ. DNA for the CDR3: TGCGCCAGCAGCTTGGCCTTAGCGGGGACCTACGAGCAGTACTTC. Its protein is CASSLALAGTYEQYF.

The chain has TRBV2 and TRBJ2-1; 11 bases are a match to TRBD1. CDR3 length equals 17 residues. Germline CDR1 and CDR2: SNHLY and FYNNEI. V trimming: 1 base; J trimming: 5 bases; junction bases outside the gene matches: 7. The CDR3 spells CASSEGFWDRGNNEQFF. As DNA, the CDR3 is TGTGCCAGCAGTGAAGGTTTTTGGGACAGGGGGAACAATGAGCAGTTCTTC.

The rearrangement uses TRBV19 and TRBJ2-5; no clear D. Per the germline V gene, CDR1 is LNHDA and CDR2 is SQIVND (reference sequence). Trimming cost V 0 bases and J 5 bases, with 13 bases left between them. This CDR3 comprises 15 residues. In DNA, the CDR3 is TGTGCCAGTAGTATAGATTCCGGCCACGGGGAGACCCAGTACTTC. Its protein is CASSIDSGHGETQYF.